This TCR beta chain originates from a study of blood T cells in healthy people across ages (dated by TCRdb to the mid-2010s). In the study overall: In model experiments, template switching captured roughly one uniquely barcoded TCR beta cDNA molecule for every two T cells. The study measured age-related changes in TCR beta repertoire diversity using deep sequencing normalized with unique cDNA molecular identifiers. Four age groups were formed from the donors: young (average approximately 15 years), middle-aged (around 37), aged (roughly 59) and long-lived (82). To avoid experimental bias, donors of different ages were randomly spread across the sequencing lanes. Two additional independent replicas of 1 million unique cDNA reads from the same blood draw were analyzed for two donors (one aged 18 to 30 and one aged 80 or older).

Regarding this clonotype: Its antigen target is currently unknown. No base quality information exists; no much larger clone differs at one position.

Taken from the germline V gene, the CDR1 and CDR2 loops are SGHTA and FQGNSA. CDR3 length: 15 amino acids, cysteine to phenylalanine. The CDR3 DNA has 45 bases and is translated from base 1. Here V drops 6 bases and J drops 3 bases, and the junction holds 11 bases not matched to any gene. The investigation overall reported the following: The CMV infection status of donors was not known, potentially confounding age-related changes in expanded clonotypes. As age increased, observed TCR beta diversity per million T cells dropped in a roughly linear way, and a significant reduction was already evident by age roughly 40. Total diversity estimates from one million sequenced T cells were considered lower bounds and underestimates. The percentage of naive T cells measured by flow cytometry correlated strongly with observed TCR beta diversity. Because profiling used bulk unsorted PBMCs, naive and antigen-experienced compartments could not be compared conclusively. Compared with the aged group, more naive CD4+ T cells, fewer expanded clones and increased TCR diversity were shown by the long-lived group, suggesting age selection.

The 39 donors, aged roughly 6 to 100 years, were systemically healthy Caucasian individuals from Russia. Ten milliliters of peripheral blood were drawn from each donor into EDTA-treated Vacutainer tubes. Ficoll-Paque density-gradient centrifugation was used to isolate PBMCs, with at least 6.5 million per sample. Total RNA, at least 6 micrograms per sample, was extracted from PBMCs with Trizol reagent. For every donor, an aliquot of PBMCs went through flow cytometry to measure the percentages of naive CD45RAhigh/CD27high T cells. The library came from 5' RACE. The instrument given in TCRdb is Illumina HiSeq 2500. A second PCR of about 7 to 12 cycles was run with a J-beta primer mix and a sample-barcoded 5' primer. A unique molecular identifier was introduced onto each TCR beta cDNA molecule by a template-switch 5' adaptor carrying 12 random nucleotides. At least 3 million CDR3-containing paired-end reads were obtained from each sample. All of the RNA was converted into first-strand cDNA using the Mint cDNA synthesis kit, with a TRBC-specific oligonucleotide serving as the primer. All cDNA was treated with uracil-DNA glycosylase and then went through a first 18-cycle PCR with the universal primers M1SS and BC2_uni_R. As for the authors' bioinformatics: For normalization, 1 million high-quality reads were randomly selected from each sample, with every read carrying a distinct molecular identifier. Reads with shared molecular identifiers were discarded instead of being binned into consensus sequences. MiTCR, run with a Q25 quality threshold and the strictest error-elimination algorithm, handled CDR3 identification, clonotype clustering and error correction. A nonparametric unseen species model using Euler transformation provided a lower-bound estimate of total TCR beta diversity. In-frame beta chains were kept once TCRdb had trimmed the public reads at Q25 with fastp and called clones with MiXCR. A single entry per CDR3 protein holds the most common genes and DNA from its merged rows. TCRdb assigned the V and J calls; the authors' analysis was not used. Within this sample are some 550,000 distinct CDR3 sequences, with around half of them counted one time only. The ten top clones hold about 22% of the sample.

The chain employs TRBV7-2 and TRBJ2-7, and TRBD1 aligns with 7 junction nucleotides. The sequence was obtained from a man aged 80 or over in good health. The material sequenced was blood. The nucleotides are TGTGCCAGCAGAGAGCAGGGGGTCGAGTACTACGAGCAGTACTTC. The resulting protein is CASREQGVEYYEQYF. When the CDR3 is completed using the reference TRBV7-2 and TRBJ2-7 genes on either side, the full variable domain is GAGVSQSPSNKVTEKGKDVELRCDPISGHTALYWYRQSLGQGLEFLIYFQGNSAPDKSGLPSDRFSAERTGGSVSTLTIQRTQQEDSAVYLCASREQGVEYYEQYFGPGTRLTVT.